The source of this T cell receptor (beta chain) is a study of CD8 T cells in Susac syndrome. Reverse transcription of about 0.5 to 1 ug RNA was carried out with random hexamers. Amplification of TCR beta CDR3 spanned 54 Vbeta and 13 Jbeta via immunoSEQ multiplex PCR. TCRdb used MiXCR to reprocess the immunoSEQ multiplex PCR reads, holding one entry per CDR3 protein. Counted here are 180,000 or so distinct CDR3 sequences, approximately 94% occurring once; the ten biggest clones make up about 0.093%. The clonotype originates from a human donor with multiple sclerosis. The specimen was CD4+ T cells from PBMCs.

CDR3 amino acids: CASRFSGGAGSEQYF. CDR3 nucleotide sequence: TGTGCCAGCAGGTTTAGCGGGGGGGCCGGCTCCGAGCAGTACTTC. The V gene is TRBV7-2, the J gene TRBJ2-7, with 11 bases lining up with TRBD2. The CDR3 has 15 amino acids. Losses at the gene ends were 6 bases for V and 6 bases for J; bases not matched to a gene: 10. The germline V gene encodes CDR1 SGHTA and CDR2 FQGNSA.